The entry below describes one T cell receptor beta chain. The sample belongs to a study of blood T cells in healthy people across ages. Germline loops: CDR1 MGHRA, CDR2 YSYEKL. This CDR3 has 15 residues. V was shortened by 4 bases and J by 5 bases, with 18 bases between the two germline ends. The second PCR ran about 6 to 12 cycles with a sample-barcoded 5' primer and J-beta primers. TCRdb fed the 5' RACE reads into MiXCR, producing one record per CDR3 protein. This table has 890,000 or so distinct CDR3 sequences, approximately 59% appearing once. The sequenced sample consisted of blood. This sequence was found in a man aged 25 to 40 in good health. The chain uses TRBV4-1 and TRBJ2-7; D might be TRBD2 (5 bases). The CDR3 sequence is CASSPMGLRGHEQYF. CDR3 DNA: TGCGCCAGCAGCCCTATGGGCCTACGAGGGCACGAGCAGTACTTC.